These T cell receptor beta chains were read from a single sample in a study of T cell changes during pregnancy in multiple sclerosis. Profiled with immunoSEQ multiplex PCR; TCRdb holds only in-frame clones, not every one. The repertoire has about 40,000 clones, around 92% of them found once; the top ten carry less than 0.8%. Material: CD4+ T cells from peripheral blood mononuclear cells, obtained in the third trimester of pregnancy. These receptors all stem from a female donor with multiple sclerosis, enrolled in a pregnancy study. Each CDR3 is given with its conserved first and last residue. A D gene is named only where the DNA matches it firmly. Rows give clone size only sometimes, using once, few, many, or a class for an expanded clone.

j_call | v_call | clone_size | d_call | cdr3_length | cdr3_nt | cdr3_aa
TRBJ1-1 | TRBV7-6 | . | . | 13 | TGTGCCAGCAGCCCCTCACGGGGGACTGAAGCTTTCTTT | CASSPSRGTEAFF
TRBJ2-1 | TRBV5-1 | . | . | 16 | TGCGCCAGCAGCTTGATCCCGAGGCCCACCTACAATGAGCAGTTCTTC | CASSLIPRPTYNEQFF
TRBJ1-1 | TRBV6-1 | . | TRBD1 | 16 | TGTGCCAGCAGTGAGACCGGGACAGTGGTTAACACTGAAGCTTTCTTT | CASSETGTVVNTEAFF
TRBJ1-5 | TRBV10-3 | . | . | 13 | TGTGCCACAGACGACAGACCCAATCAGCCCCAGCATTTT | CATDDRPNQPQHF
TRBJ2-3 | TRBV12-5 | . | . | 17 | TGTGCTAGTGGCTCCCCTCTTTCGGGAGCGGTGGCAGATACGCAGTATTTT | CASGSPLSGAVADTQYF
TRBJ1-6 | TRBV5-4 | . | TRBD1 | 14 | TGTGCCAGCAGCATGACAGGGGGTGATTCACCCCTCCACTTT | CASSMTGGDSPLHF
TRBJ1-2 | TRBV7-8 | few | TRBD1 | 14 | TGTGCCAGCAGCCCCGGGGACAGGGACTATGGCTACACCTTC | CASSPGDRDYGYTF
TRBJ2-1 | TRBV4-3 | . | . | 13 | TGCGCCAGCAGCACAGAGCTCTTCAATGAGCAGTTCTTC | CASSTELFNEQFF
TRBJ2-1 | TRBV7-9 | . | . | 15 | TGTGCCAGCAGCTTAAGAGGAAGCTCCTACAATGAGCAGTTCTTC | CASSLRGSSYNEQFF
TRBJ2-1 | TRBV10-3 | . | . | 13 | TGTGCCATCAGTGAGTCCGTGCGGGATAGAACGTTCTTC | CAISESVRDRTFF
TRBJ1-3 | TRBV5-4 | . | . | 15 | TGTGCCAGCAGCTTGGTGGCCAGCTCTGGAAACACCATATATTTT | CASSLVASSGNTIYF
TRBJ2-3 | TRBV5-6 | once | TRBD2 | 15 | TGTGCCAGCAGCTTGGGCGGCCTCGGGGGGGATACGCAGTATTTT | CASSLGGLGGDTQYF
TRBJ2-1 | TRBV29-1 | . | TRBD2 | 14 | TGCAGCGTTGACGGTAATAGCGGGAGCTATGAGCAGTTCTTC | CSVDGNSGSYEQFF
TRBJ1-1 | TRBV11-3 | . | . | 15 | TGTGCCAGCAGCTTAGGTAGCACCGCCAACACTGAAGCTTTCTTT | CASSLGSTANTEAFF
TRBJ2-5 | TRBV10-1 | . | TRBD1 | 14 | TGCGCCAGCAGTGAGTCGACAGGGCAAGAGACCCAGTACTTC | CASSESTGQETQYF
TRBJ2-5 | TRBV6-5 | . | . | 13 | TGTGCCAGCAGACGGAGGGGTCAAGAGACCCAGTACTTC | CASRRRGQETQYF
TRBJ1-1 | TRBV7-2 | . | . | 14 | TGTGCCAGCAGCGTACAGGTGGGGAACACTGAAGCTTTCTTT | CASSVQVGNTEAFF
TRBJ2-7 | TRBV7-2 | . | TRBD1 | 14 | TGTGCCAGCAGCTTAGTGGGACAGGGGGCCAAGCAGTACTTC | CASSLVGQGAKQYF
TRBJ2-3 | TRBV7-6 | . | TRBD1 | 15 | TGTGCCAGCAGCCCCGGGACAGGGCCGGTGGATACGCAGTATTTT | CASSPGTGPVDTQYF
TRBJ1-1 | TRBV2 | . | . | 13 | TGTGCCAGCATTCCTACAGGGTGGACTGAAGCTTTCTTT | CASIPTGWTEAFF
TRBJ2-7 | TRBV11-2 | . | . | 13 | TGTGCCAGCAGCTTAGATCGACTTGGGGAGCAGTACTTC | CASSLDRLGEQYF
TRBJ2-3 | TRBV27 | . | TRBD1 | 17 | TGTGCCAGCAGCCCGCAAGGGACAGGAGAATTACGAGATACGCAGTATTTT | CASSPQGTGELRDTQYF
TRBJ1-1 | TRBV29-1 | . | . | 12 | TGCAGCGTTGAGCGGCTGAACACTGAAGCTTTCTTT | CSVERLNTEAFF
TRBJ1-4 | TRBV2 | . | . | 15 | TGTGCCAGCAGTTCAAGCGGAGCAACTAATGAAAAACTGTTTTTT | CASSSSGATNEKLFF
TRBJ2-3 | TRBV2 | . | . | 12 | TGTGCCAGCAAGAGGGACACAGATACGCAGTATTTT | CASKRDTDTQYF
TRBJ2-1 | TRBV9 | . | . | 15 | TGTGCCAGCAGCGTAGCGGGGTCCCCGTACAATGAGCAGTTCTTC | CASSVAGSPYNEQFF
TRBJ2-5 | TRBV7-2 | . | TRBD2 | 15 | TGTGCCAGCAGCTCCCCAGCGGGAGTGGGAGAGACCCAGTACTTC | CASSSPAGVGETQYF
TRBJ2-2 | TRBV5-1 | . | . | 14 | TGCGCCAGCAGCCCCCTCGGGGGCACCGGGGAGCTGTTTTTT | CASSPLGGTGELFF
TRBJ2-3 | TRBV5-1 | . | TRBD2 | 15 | TGCGCCAGCAGCTTGGGGTCTAGCGGGAAAGATACGCAGTATTTT | CASSLGSSGKDTQYF
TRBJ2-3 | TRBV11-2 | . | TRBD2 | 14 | TGTGCCAGCAGCTTACGGACTAGCGGGGGAACGCAGTATTTT | CASSLRTSGGTQYF
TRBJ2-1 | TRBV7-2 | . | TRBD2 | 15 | TGTGCCAGCAGCTTAGGGACTAGTATCTACAATGAGCAGTTCTTC | CASSLGTSIYNEQFF
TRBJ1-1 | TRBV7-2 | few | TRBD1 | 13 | TGTGCCAGCAGCCCGGACAGGGGTGGGTCAAGCCTCTTT | CASSPDRGGSSLF
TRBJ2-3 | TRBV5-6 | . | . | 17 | TGTGCCAGCAGCTTGTTGACTGACTCGACGAACACAGATACGCAGTATTTT | CASSLLTDSTNTDTQYF
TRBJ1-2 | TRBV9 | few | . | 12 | TGTGCCAGCAGCCCCAGGGGAGGGGGGTACACCTTC | CASSPRGGGYTF
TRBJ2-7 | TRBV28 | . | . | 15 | TGTGCCAGCAGTTTAAGGTTTGCAGGGGCGTACGAGCAGTACTTC | CASSLRFAGAYEQYF
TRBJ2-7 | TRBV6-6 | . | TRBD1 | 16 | TGTGCCAGCAGTACTTCCGGGACAGGGGGATCCTACGAGCAGTACTTC | CASSTSGTGGSYEQYF
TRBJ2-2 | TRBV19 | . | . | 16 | TGTGCCAGTAGTGTAAGTGTCGGGAAGAACACCGGGGAGCTGTTTTTT | CASSVSVGKNTGELFF